The 30 T cell receptor beta chains presented below share a single source sample, sequenced in a study of post-analysis software for immune sequencing data. Study-wide results and caveats: Patients carried several TRBV segments more frequently than controls did, and TRBV5-6, TRBV5-1 and TRBV20-1 were among them.

No antigen is known for these receptors. Unique molecular identifiers tagged the TCR beta cDNA libraries. TCRdb redid the calling of the PCR reads with MiXCR, one entry per CDR3 protein. The table shows fewer than 550,000 distinct CDR3 sequences, with roughly 34% occurring only once. Sequenced: blood. These receptors were collected from a girl aged 2 to 17 with multiple sclerosis.

The chain links TRBV20-1 to TRBJ1-5, with D tentatively TRBD1 (6 bases). The germline gives CDR1 DFQATT, CDR2 SNEGSKA (reference sequence). Trimming shortened V by 6 bases and J by 5 bases, and 14 bases separated the two germline ends. The CDR3 sequence is 13 residues long. In nucleotides, the CDR3 is TGCAGTGCGGATTCAGGGGTACATCAGCCCCAGCATTTT. Its protein is CSADSGVHQPQHF.

The V call is TRBV9, the J call TRBJ1-2; a possible D gene is TRBD1 (5 bases). CDR1 SGDLS and CDR2 YYNGEE come from the germline V gene. This CDR3 spans 13 amino acids. Between the trimmed V and J ends, which lost 0 bases and 7 bases, there was a span of 10 bases. In DNA, the CDR3 is TGTGCCAGCAGCGTAGATGGGGGAGCTGGCTACACCTTC. Protein: CASSVDGGAGYTF.

This clonotype showed up just a few times. The genes are TRBV20-1 and TRBJ2-4; D is uncertain. V lost 5 bases and J 1 base, leaving 12 bases between the germline ends. Germline CDR1 DFQATT, CDR2 SNEGSKA (reference sequence). CDR3 length: 14 amino acids. CDR3 nucleotides: TGCAGTGCTCGAAAAACAGAGGCCAAAAACATTCAGTACTTC. Its protein product is CSARKTEAKNIQYF.

This clonotype was seen a few times. J is TRBJ1-2 and V is TRBV10-1; D gene unclear. Germline CDR1 is WNHNN and CDR2 is SYGVQD (reference sequence). V lost 0 bases to trimming and J lost 8 bases, with 10 bases between them. The CDR3 covers 13 residues. CDR3 coding DNA: TGCGCCAGCAGTGAGTCGAATCGGGTGGGCTACACCTTC. Protein product: CASSESNRVGYTF.

A few counts support this clonotype. The chain uses TRBV5-1 and TRBJ2-5; D assignment may be TRBD1 or TRBD2 (6 bases each). The CDR3 covers 13 residues. Trimming took off 4 bases at V and 11 bases at J, with 18 bases between the two ends. Germline V gene lookup returns CDR1 SGHRS and CDR2 YFSETQ. CDR3 amino acids: CASSAGGPVEQYF. DNA of the CDR3: TGCGCCAGCAGCGCCGGGGGCCCGGTGGAGCAGTACTTC.

This chain links TRBV12-3 or TRBV12-4 with TRBJ1-5, with D perhaps TRBD1 (6 bases). Trimming left V 9 bases short and J 4 bases short, with 13 bases between. There are 13 residues in the CDR3. DNA for the CDR3: TGTGCCAGTCGCCCGGACAGAAATCAGCCCCAGCATTTT. Amino acid sequence: CASRPDRNQPQHF.

This clonotype was counted many times. This chain links TRBV11-2 with TRBJ2-7, with 10 bases lining up with TRBD2. The CDR3 consists of 15 residues. In germline, CDR1 is SGHAT, CDR2 FQNNGV. V was clipped by 6 bases and J by 5 bases; unmatched bases: 10. CDR3 amino acids: CASRPLAGFVHEQYF. In DNA, the CDR3 is TGTGCCAGCAGACCACTAGCGGGGTTCGTCCACGAGCAGTACTTC.

The chain uses TRBV6-4 and TRBJ1-2; 7 bases are a match to TRBD1. This CDR3 contains 15 residues. Trimming at V came to 3 bases and at J to 8 bases, leaving 12 bases not matched to a gene. The V gene's germline CDR1 is MRHNA and CDR2 SNTAGT. The CDR3, as DNA: TGTGCCAGCAGTGAACGCGGAGGGGGCGCGGCGGGCTACACCTTC. This sequence encodes CASSERGGGAAGYTF.

This chain uses TRBV3-1 with TRBJ2-1; possible D gene TRBD2, 6 bases. The germline gives CDR1 LGHDT, CDR2 YNNKEL (reference sequence). The CDR3 length is 16 residues. V gave up 0 bases and J gave up 0 bases, with 9 bases separating them. CDR3 in amino acids: CASSQEHGSSYNEQFF. CDR3 in DNA: TGTGCCAGCAGCCAAGAACACGGGAGCTCCTACAATGAGCAGTTCTTC.

The chain uses TRBV3-1 and TRBJ2-5, with D maybe TRBD1 (6 bases). The germline CDR1 and CDR2 sequences are LGHDT and YNNKEL (reference sequence). V was shortened by 1 base and J by 4 bases, with 13 bases between the two germline ends. The CDR3 length is 15 residues. The CDR3: CASSQGTQGGETQYF. The CDR3 region has the DNA TGTGCCAGCAGCCAAGGTACACAGGGTGGAGAGACCCAGTACTTC.

This clonotype appeared many times. This chain links TRBV10-2 with TRBJ2-3; tentatively, D is TRBD1 (6 bases). V gave up 2 bases and J gave up 5 bases, with 14 bases separating them. Germline V gene sequence: CDR1 WSHSY, CDR2 SAAADI. CDR3 length: 15 residues. The CDR3 spells CASSEGWGPEDTQYF. The CDR3 nucleotides are TGCGCCAGCAGTGAGGGATGGGGGCCGGAAGATACGCAGTATTTT.

This clonotype was counted a few times. V is TRBV7-2 and J is TRBJ1-5, with D perhaps TRBD1 (5 bases). The CDR3 loop spans 16 amino acids. V lost 2 bases, J lost 2 bases, and 13 bases lay in between. CDR1 is SGHTA and CDR2 is FQGNSA in the germline V gene. This CDR3 reads CASSLIHRRGNQPQHF. DNA of the CDR3: TGTGCCAGCAGCTTAATCCATCGCAGGGGCAATCAGCCCCAGCATTTT.

The chain has TRBV5-6 and TRBJ2-1; D remains ambiguous. Per the germline V gene, CDR1 is SGHDT and CDR2 is YYEEEE. This CDR3 comprises 12 residues. Trimming stripped 0 bases from V and 9 bases from J, with 7 bases between. The CDR3 nucleotides read TGTGCCAGCAGCTTGGCCTTGCGTGAGCAGTTCTTC. Encoded protein: CASSLALREQFF. Full variable domain (outside the CDR3, taken from reference TRBV5-6 and TRBJ2-1): DAGVTQSPTHLIKTRGQQVTLRCSPKSGHDTVSWYQQALGQGPQFIFQYYEEEERQRGNFPDRFSGHQFPNYSSELNVNALLLGDSALYLCASSLALREQFFGPGTRLTVL.

V is TRBV28 and J is TRBJ1-1, with D possibly being TRBD1 (5 bases). This CDR3 has 13 amino acids. The V gene's germline CDR1 is MDHEN and CDR2 SYDVKM. The V end lost 3 bases, the J end lost 6 bases, and 11 bases lay between the germline ends. CDR3 coding DNA: TGTGCCAGCAGTTTCACCCGGGACGCTGAAGCTTTCTTT. It translates to CASSFTRDAEAFF. Full variable domain (rest looked up from reference TRBV28 and TRBJ1-1): DVKVTQSSRYLVKRTGEKVFLECVQDMDHENMFWYRQDPGLGLRLIYFSYDVKMKEKGDIPEGYSVSREKKERFSLILESASTNQTSMYLCASSFTRDAEAFFGQGTRLTVV.

The V gene is TRBV27, the J gene TRBJ1-4; 7 bases map to TRBD1. This CDR3 is 20 amino acids long. Unmatched junction bases numbered 22, after V lost 5 bases and J lost 4 bases. Germline V gene lookup returns CDR1 MNHEY and CDR2 SMNVEV (reference sequence). The CDR3 protein is CASSGERDRPWADSNEKLFF. CDR3 nucleotide sequence: TGTGCCAGCAGTGGGGAGAGGGACAGACCTTGGGCCGATAGTAATGAAAAACTGTTTTTT.

This clonotype turned up a few times. The chain joins TRBV20-1 to TRBJ2-1, with TRBD2 as a possible D gene (6 bases). This CDR3 has 12 amino acids. V was pared by 5 bases and J by 9 bases, with 14 bases between. Germline V lookup: CDR1 DFQATT, CDR2 SNEGSKA (reference sequence). The CDR3 nucleotides read TGCAGTGCTCCTGGACTGGGGGGTGAGCAGTTCTTC. Protein product: CSAPGLGGEQFF.

This clonotype was recorded a few times. This CDR3 reads CSARRQNTEAFF. The CDR3 DNA follows: TGCAGTGCCAGACGACAGAACACTGAAGCTTTCTTT. The gene calls are TRBV20-1 and TRBJ1-1; D is ambiguous. V was cut by 6 bases and J by 1 base, with 9 bases left in between. Looked up from germline, CDR1 is DFQATT and CDR2 is SNEGSKA (reference sequence). The CDR3 sequence is 12 residues long.

The J gene is TRBJ2-3, the V gene TRBV20-1; D possibly corresponds to TRBD2 (5 bases). There are 16 residues in the CDR3. V was clipped by 5 bases and J by 0 bases, with 18 bases between them. Germline assignment: CDR1 DFQATT and CDR2 SNEGSKA (reference sequence). CDR3 protein: CSAARRKRPSTDTQYF. Here the CDR3 DNA reads TGCAGTGCTGCACGTAGGAAGCGGCCTAGCACAGATACGCAGTATTTT.

The J gene is TRBJ2-6, the V gene TRBV6-1; unclear D gene. Germline values: CDR1 MNHNS, CDR2 SASEGT. The CDR3 loop spans 15 amino acids. Trimming removed 2 bases at V and 1 base at J, with 6 bases between. The DNA of the CDR3 is TGTGCCAGCAGTGAATACTGGTCTGGGGCCAACGTCCTGACTTTC. Translation gives CASSEYWSGANVLTF.

The chain links TRBV15 to TRBJ2-1; 11 nucleotides agree with TRBD2. V gave up 3 bases and J gave up 6 bases; unmatched junction bases: 10. The germline gives CDR1 LNHNV, CDR2 YYDKDF (reference sequence). This CDR3 is 17 amino acids long. CDR3 residues: CATSRGTTSGSTNEQFF. For the CDR3, the DNA is TGTGCCACCAGCAGGGGCACCACTAGCGGGAGTACCAATGAGCAGTTCTTC.

This clonotype was detected only a few times. The chain recombines TRBV7-2 with TRBJ2-1; 7 nucleotides line up with TRBD1. Germline values: CDR1 SGHTA, CDR2 FQGNSA. The CDR3 extends over 13 amino acids. V trimming: 3 bases; J trimming: 6 bases; junction bases outside the gene matches: 2. CDR3 coding DNA: TGTGCCAGCAGCTTTCCAGGGGGCAATGAGCAGTTCTTC. Its translation: CASSFPGGNEQFF.

The CDR3 protein is CASSPRGEGYSYNEQFF. In DNA, the CDR3 is TGCGCCAGCAGCCCCAGGGGGGAAGGGTACTCCTACAATGAGCAGTTCTTC. The chain recombines TRBV5-1 with TRBJ2-1; weak D call: TRBD1 (7 bases). This CDR3 is 17 amino acids long. Trimming left V 4 bases short and J 0 bases short, with 17 bases between. Germline CDR1 and CDR2: SGHRS and YFSETQ.

A note on this clonotype: A much larger clonotype is one base distant, so this may be a read error. This chain links TRBV6-5 with TRBJ2-7; D unclear. The V gene lost 2 bases and the J gene lost 4 bases, with 15 bases spanning the gap. The CDR3 is made up of 15 amino acids. Germline values: CDR1 MNHEY, CDR2 SVGAGI. The CDR3 DNA reads as TGTGCCAGCAGTTACGCGAGTCTTGACTTTTACGAGCAGTACTTC. Translating it yields CASSYASLDFYEQYF.

This clonotype was counted between two and nine times. V is TRBV25-1 and J is TRBJ1-2, with D possibly TRBD1 on 5 matching bases. The CDR3 consists of 14 residues. CDR1 and CDR2 from the germline V gene are MGHDK and SYGVNS. V was clipped by 7 bases and J by 4 bases, with 16 bases between them. CDR3 loop: CASTPAGHLYGYTF. CDR3 bases: TGTGCCAGCACACCAGCAGGGCACCTCTATGGCTACACCTTC.

The chain is built from TRBV27 and TRBJ2-7, with TRBD2 matching over 8 bases. The CDR3 consists of 16 residues. Trimming cost V 2 bases and J 0 bases; bases outside gene matches: 6. Germline CDR1 reads MNHEY; CDR2 reads SMNVEV (reference sequence). This CDR3 is CASSLQAAGGSYEQYF. The CDR3 nucleotides read TGTGCCAGCAGTTTACAGGCGGCGGGGGGCTCCTACGAGCAGTACTTC.

The chain combines TRBV4-1 with TRBJ1-5, with unresolved D. The CDR3 has 15 amino acids. The germline V gene has CDR1 MGHRA and CDR2 YSYEKL. The ends were cut back, 1 base at V and 0 bases at J, with 7 bases in the middle. This chain's CDR3 is CASSQVIDSNQPQHF. The CDR3 region has the DNA TGCGCCAGCAGCCAAGTAATCGATAGCAATCAGCCCCAGCATTTT.

To note about this clonotype: One end of the junction is discordant with germline, which a read error may explain. The rearrangement links TRBV4-1 to TRBJ1-2; D is ambiguous. CDR3 size: 14 residues. Germline assignment: CDR1 MGHRA and CDR2 YSYEKL. CDR3 sequence reads: CAGSHAHRSYGYTF. DNA of the CDR3: TGCGCCGGCAGCCATGCCCACAGATCCTATGGCTACACCTTC.

This CDR3 is CASSPDSGEYYGYTF. The CDR3 bases are TGTGCCAGCAGCCCCGACTCAGGGGAATACTATGGCTACACCTTC. This chain joins TRBV7-9 and TRBJ1-2, with D tentatively TRBD1 (6 bases). CDR3 length: 15 residues. V lost 5 bases to trimming and J lost 3 bases, with 16 bases between them. The germline V gene has CDR1 SEHNR and CDR2 FQNEAQ (reference sequence).

The V call is TRBV12-3 or TRBV12-4, the J call TRBJ2-7; the match to TRBD2 covers 11 bases. This CDR3 is 15 amino acids long. Trimming at V came to 5 bases and at J to 3 bases, leaving 6 bases not matched to a gene. The CDR3 nucleotides read TGTGCCAGCAGTCATCCTAGCGGGGGGTTCTACGAGCAGTACTTC. Protein sequence: CASSHPSGGFYEQYF.

This chain connects TRBV5-1 to TRBJ2-1; 10 bases agree with TRBD2. CDR3 length equals 15 residues. Trimming at V came to 4 bases and at J to 6 bases, leaving 7 bases not matched to a gene. Germline values: CDR1 SGHRS, CDR2 YFSETQ. CDR3 bases: TGCGCCAGCAGCATAAGCGGGGGGGCGGGCAATGAGCAGTTCTTC. It codes for CASSISGGAGNEQFF.